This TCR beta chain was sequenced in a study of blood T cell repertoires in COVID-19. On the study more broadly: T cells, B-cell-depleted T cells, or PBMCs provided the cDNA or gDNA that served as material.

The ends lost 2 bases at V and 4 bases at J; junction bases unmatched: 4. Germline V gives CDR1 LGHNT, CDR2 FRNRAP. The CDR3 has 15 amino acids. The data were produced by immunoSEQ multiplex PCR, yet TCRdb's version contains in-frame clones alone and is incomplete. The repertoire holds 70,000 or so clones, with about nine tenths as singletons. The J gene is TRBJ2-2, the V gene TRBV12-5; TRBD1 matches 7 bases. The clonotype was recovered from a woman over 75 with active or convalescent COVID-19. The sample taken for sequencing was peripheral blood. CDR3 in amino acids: CASGLPRQGTGELFF. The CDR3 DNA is TGTGCTAGTGGTTTGCCGCGACAGGGCACCGGGGAGCTGTTTTTT.